The 27 T cell receptor beta chains reported below all come from one sample, sequenced in a study of molecular identifiers for immune sequencing clone quantification. Each CDR3 protein is one row after TCRdb ran MiXCR on the PCR reads. The repertoire holds approximately 590,000 distinct CDR3 sequences, with 25% as singletons. The specimen was naive CD8+ T cells from blood, with Jurkat cell RNA spiked in. As for subset: FACS-sorted CD8+CD4-CCR7+CD45RA+ naive T cells. The source is a human donor in good health. Some libraries in this study had Jurkat cell RNA spiked in.

Concerning this clonotype itself: This may come from a read error, since a much larger clone is one base off. This chain joins TRBV25-1 and TRBJ2-7; D is unclear. There are 13 residues in the CDR3. The germline V and J ends were trimmed by 5 bases and 3 bases, with 11 bases remaining between them. Germline V gene data show CDR1 as MGHDK and CDR2 as SYGVNS. CDR3 in amino acids: CASSRVSFYEQYF. DNA of the CDR3: TGTGCCAGCAGTCGAGTTAGCTTCTACGAGCAGTACTTC.

CDR3 region: CASRDRGTTMGTAAFF. The CDR3 coding sequence is TGCGCCAGCCGAGACAGGGGGACCACGATGGGGACTGCAGCCTTCTTT. The chain employs TRBV4-1 and TRBJ1-1, with 9 positions matching TRBD1. Unmatched junction bases numbered 24, after V lost 8 bases and J lost 14 bases. The CDR3 is 16 residues long. Per germline, CDR1 MGHRA and CDR2 YSYEKL.

This clonotype was picked up a small number of times. The chain couples TRBV9 to TRBJ2-3; D remains ambiguous. V was shortened by 0 bases and J by 4 bases, with 6 bases between the two germline ends. Per germline, CDR1 SGDLS and CDR2 YYNGEE. The CDR3 covers 13 residues. The CDR3 sequence: CASSVDPPDTQYF. The CDR3 DNA is TGTGCCAGCAGCGTAGACCCCCCAGATACGCAGTATTTT.

The V call is TRBV13, the J call TRBJ2-5; D gene ambiguous. Germline values: CDR1 PRHDT, CDR2 FYEKMQ (reference sequence). There are 13 residues in the CDR3. V was trimmed by 5 bases and J by 1 base, leaving 8 bases between them. The DNA for the CDR3 is TGTGCCAGCAGCGGAGTAACCCAAGAGACCCAGTACTTC. Translated: CASSGVTQETQYF.

This clonotype has ten or more counts. The chain has TRBV7-9 and TRBJ2-5; tentatively, D is TRBD1 or TRBD2 (5 bases each). CDR1 and CDR2 (germline): SEHNR, FQNEAQ (reference sequence). This CDR3 comprises 13 residues. The V and J ends lost 5 bases and 5 bases respectively, with 12 bases between them. As DNA, the CDR3 is TGTGCCAGCAGCCTTGGGGGATACGAGACCCAGTACTTC. It encodes CASSLGGYETQYF. Full variable domain (remainder filled in from reference TRBV7-9 and TRBJ2-5): DTGVSQNPRHKITKRGQNVTFRCDPISEHNRLYWYRQTLGQGPEFLTYFQNEAQLEKSRLLSDRFSAERPKGSFSTLEIQRTEQGDSAMYLCASSLGGYETQYFGPGTRLLVL.

The chain uses TRBV29-1 and TRBJ2-1; the D gene is possibly TRBD2 (6 bases). Between the trimmed V and J ends, which lost 1 base and 6 bases, there was a span of 16 bases. This CDR3 has 15 amino acids. Germline values: CDR1 SQVTM, CDR2 ANQGSEA. The CDR3 here is CSVEAEGMSVNEQFF. Here the CDR3 DNA reads TGCAGCGTTGAAGCGGAGGGGATGAGTGTCAATGAGCAGTTCTTC.

The chain links TRBV15 to TRBJ2-7, with 9 bases lining up with TRBD1. Germline V gives CDR1 LNHNV, CDR2 YYDKDF (reference sequence). V gave up 9 bases and J gave up 1 base; unmatched junction bases: 7. This CDR3 contains 14 residues. DNA for the CDR3: TGTGCCACTACCATGGACAGGGGATCCTACGAGCAGTACTTC. Its protein is CATTMDRGSYEQYF.

The chain combines TRBV5-4 with TRBJ2-3, with D tentatively TRBD1 (7 bases). Trimming shortened V by 0 bases and J by 4 bases, and 12 bases separated the two germline ends. This CDR3 spans 15 amino acids. Germline V gene lookup returns CDR1 SGHNT and CDR2 YYREEE (reference sequence). This CDR3 reads CASSLVPGGSDTQYF. CDR3 coding DNA: TGTGCCAGCAGCTTGGTGCCAGGGGGGTCAGATACGCAGTATTTT.

A note on this clonotype: The junction departs from the called germline gene at one end, perhaps through a read error. The chain joins TRBV6-5 to TRBJ2-7; no definite D call. Germline V gives CDR1 MNHEY, CDR2 SVGAGI. The CDR3 totals 13 residues. In nucleotides, the CDR3 is TGTGCCAGCAGTTACTCCTGGGTTGGCGAGCAGCACTTC. It specifies CASSYSWVGEQHF.

This clonotype was detected many times. The V call is TRBV6-5, the J call TRBJ1-1, with a weak D call TRBD1 (5 bases). Germline assignment: CDR1 MNHEY and CDR2 SVGAGI. V was shortened by 4 bases and J by 4 bases, with 19 bases between the two germline ends. The CDR3 contains 16 residues. This CDR3 is CASSSLDSSSGTEAFF. CDR3 bases: TGTGCCAGCAGTTCCCTAGACAGCTCAAGCGGCACTGAAGCTTTCTTT.

This clonotype showed up many times. V gene TRBV4-3 combines with J gene TRBJ2-3; D gene unclear. The CDR3 spans 13 residues. V was trimmed by 5 bases and J by 1 base, leaving 7 bases between them. CDR1 is LGHNA and CDR2 is YSLEER in the germline V gene. Here the CDR3 reads CASSYEGTDTQYF. DNA of the CDR3: TGCGCCAGCAGCTACGAGGGCACAGATACGCAGTATTTT.

The chain has TRBV3-1 and TRBJ2-7, with TRBD2 matching over 8 bases. CDR3 length equals 18 residues. In germline, CDR1 is LGHDT, CDR2 YNNKEL (reference sequence). Germline trimming cut 5 bases from V and 4 bases from J; bases unmatched to any gene: 19. CDR3 in DNA: TGTGCCAGCAGCGGGACTAGTACTAATAGAATGGTCCCTTACGAGCAGTACTTC. It codes for CASSGTSTNRMVPYEQYF.

This clonotype was detected many times. The chain joins TRBV4-3 to TRBJ2-5; D remains unclear. Germline CDR1 reads LGHNA; CDR2 reads YSLEER. There are 15 residues in the CDR3. Deletions cut 0 bases from V and 1 base from J, with 9 bases between. The CDR3 DNA reads TGCGCCAGCAGCCAAGATAGATCGGTCCAAGAGACCCAGTACTTC. Translating gives CASSQDRSVQETQYF.

The gene calls are TRBV20-1 and TRBJ2-1; TRBD2 matches at 13 bases. The V and J ends lost 3 bases and 3 bases, in that order; junction bases with no gene match: 5. The CDR3 has 16 residues. Germline values: CDR1 DFQATT, CDR2 SNEGSKA (reference sequence). The DNA of the CDR3 is TGCAGTGCTAGCAACGGACTAGCGGGGGACTACAATGAGCAGTTCTTC. It codes for CSASNGLAGDYNEQFF.

To note about this clonotype: A read error may produce the germline difference seen at one junction end. The chain recombines TRBV29-1 with TRBJ2-3; D unclear. The length of the CDR3 is 13 residues. Looked up from germline, CDR1 is SQVTM and CDR2 is ANQGSEA. CDR3 protein: CSVEDSGTDTKYF. CDR3 sequence (DNA): TGCAGCGTCGAAGATTCAGGAACAGATACGAAGTATTTT.

A note on this clonotype: The junction differs from germline at one of its ends, possibly a read error. This chain connects TRBV7-7 to TRBJ2-5; no definite D call. CDR3 size: 12 residues. Germline V gene lookup returns CDR1 SSHAT and CDR2 FNYEAQ (reference sequence). Here the CDR3 reads CASSRDQEAQYF. The CDR3 nucleotides are TGTGCCAGCAGCCGCGATCAAGAGGCCCAGTACTTC.

This clonotype has ten or more counts. This chain connects TRBV6-2 or TRBV6-3 to TRBJ1-5; D possibly corresponds to TRBD1 (6 bases). V lost 7 bases and J lost 3, with 13 bases in between. This CDR3 comprises 14 residues. The V gene's germline CDR1 is MNHEY and CDR2 SVGEGT. The CDR3 spells CASTFGQTNQPQHF. In DNA form, the CDR3 reads TGTGCCAGCACCTTCGGACAGACCAATCAGCCCCAGCATTTT.

The rearrangement uses TRBV27 and TRBJ1-2, with TRBD1 matching 9 bases. This CDR3 region has 15 residues. The V gene's germline CDR1 is MNHEY and CDR2 SMNVEV (reference sequence). V dropped 3 bases and J dropped 4; count of bases not matched to a gene: 6. The DNA for the CDR3 is TGTGCCAGCAGTTTCGCGGGACAGGGTGCCTATGGCTACACCTTC. Protein: CASSFAGQGAYGYTF.

This clonotype appeared many times. V usage is TRBV28 and J usage is TRBJ1-1; TRBD1 matches 8 bases. The CDR3 spans 15 residues. From germline, CDR1 is MDHEN and CDR2 SYDVKM. V trimming: 5 bases; J trimming: 0 bases; junction bases outside the gene matches: 5. The CDR3 region has the DNA TGTGCCAGCAGTCCACACAGGGGGGTGAACACTGAAGCTTTCTTT. It yields the protein CASSPHRGVNTEAFF.

This clonotype was detected a few times. This chain uses TRBV9 with TRBJ1-2; no firm D call. Trimming pared 5 bases from V and 2 bases from J, leaving 7 bases between. Germline values: CDR1 SGDLS, CDR2 YYNGEE. CDR3 length: 12 amino acids. The CDR3 protein is CASSGLNYGYTF. Here the CDR3 DNA reads TGTGCCAGCAGTGGTTTAAACTATGGCTACACCTTC. Looking up the rest from reference TRBV9 and TRBJ1-2 gives the full variable domain: DSGVTQTPKHLITATGQRVTLRCSPRSGDLSVYWYQQSLDQGLQFLIQYYNGEERAKGNILERFSAQQFPDLHSELNLSSLELGDSALYFCASSGLNYGYTFGSGTRLTVV.

This clonotype has ten or more counts. V is TRBV6-6 and J is TRBJ2-1; the D call may be TRBD1 or TRBD2 (6 bases each). Germline V CDR1 and CDR2: MNHNY, SVGAGI (reference sequence). V was pared by 3 bases and J by 6 bases, with 12 bases between. This CDR3 region has 14 residues. The CDR3 DNA is TGTGCCAGCAGTTATGTGGGGGGCCCCAATGAGCAGTTCTTC. It specifies CASSYVGGPNEQFF.

At least ten counts were recorded for this clonotype. The rearrangement links TRBV11-1 to TRBJ2-6; D is unresolved. CDR3 length: 11 amino acids. Trimming removed 7 bases from V and 4 bases from J, with 2 bases in between. Germline assignment: CDR1 SGHAT and CDR2 FQDESV (reference sequence). The CDR3 region has the DNA TGTGCCAGCAACGGGGCCAACGTCCTGACTTTC. It encodes CASNGANVLTF. Full variable domain (outside the CDR3, taken from reference TRBV11-1 and TRBJ2-6): EAEVAQSPRYKITEKSQAVAFWCDPISGHATLYWYRQILGQGPELLVQFQDESVVDDSQLPKDRFSAERLKGVDSTLKIQPAELGDSAMYLCASNGANVLTFGAGSRLTVL.

Regarding this clonotype: This may be a read error, as it is one base from a much larger clone. The rearrangement joins TRBV28 to TRBJ2-7; the D is unclear. Germline loops: CDR1 MDHEN, CDR2 SYDVKM. This CDR3 is 12 amino acids long. With 7 bases removed from V and 3 bases from J, the gap between germline ends came to 10 bases. The CDR3 nucleotides read TGTGCCAGCAATGTGCCGAACTACGAGCAGTACTTC. Translated, it gives CASNVPNYEQYF.

In this sample, this clonotype turned up many times. The chain has TRBV12-3 or TRBV12-4 and TRBJ2-7; D remains unclear. Trimming took off 1 base at V and 6 bases at J, with 10 bases between the two ends. CDR3 length equals 13 residues. This CDR3 is CASSLGPLGEQYF. The CDR3 nucleotides are TGTGCCAGCAGTTTAGGACCGCTCGGCGAGCAGTACTTC.

This clonotype has more than one count but fewer than ten. The chain recombines TRBV13 with TRBJ2-5; tentatively, D is TRBD2 (5 bases). The CDR3 has 15 residues. Germline loops: CDR1 PRHDT, CDR2 FYEKMQ (reference sequence). V was shortened by 8 bases and J by 7 bases, with 23 bases between the two germline ends. CDR3 nucleotide sequence: TGTGCCAGCGCCCAACGGGGTGACCCCGCGGGGACCCAGTACTTC. Its protein product is CASAQRGDPAGTQYF.

The sample holds a few counts of this clonotype. The chain is built from TRBV4-1 and TRBJ2-5; a possible D gene is TRBD1 (5 bases). V shed 4 bases and J shed 0 bases, with 15 bases lying between them. Germline CDR1 and CDR2: MGHRA and YSYEKL. The CDR3 contains 16 residues. CDR3 amino acids: CASSRRIGVNQETQYF. CDR3 DNA: TGCGCCAGCAGCCGGCGGATAGGGGTAAACCAAGAGACCCAGTACTTC.

For this clonotype: A much larger clonotype is one base distant, so this may be a read error. The J gene is TRBJ2-7, the V gene TRBV6-6, with D uncertain. With 6 bases removed from V and 1 base from J, the gap between germline ends came to 19 bases. The CDR3 spans 16 residues. Germline V lookup: CDR1 MNHNY, CDR2 SVGAGI (reference sequence). In DNA, the CDR3 is TGTGCCAGCAGCCCTCCACAGCGCTCCCCTTCCTACGAGCAGTACTTC. Translating gives CASSPPQRSPSYEQYF.